A selection of T cell receptor beta chains follows, all from one sample in a study of T cells in Graves' hyperthyroidism and ophthalmopathy. TCRdb re-derived calls from the multiplex PCR reads in MiXCR, one entry per CDR3 protein. The table lists about 770,000 distinct CDR3 sequences, 18% of them singletons. Sequencing used blood. The source is a woman between 50 and 59 years old with Graves' hyperthyroidism that later progressed to Graves' ophthalmopathy. The CDR3 runs from the conserved cysteine through the conserved F or W. The order of the fields is D gene, J gene, clone size, V gene, CDR3 protein, CDR3 DNA. A D gene is named only where the DNA matches it firmly. Where a row states a size, it is once, few, many or the class of an expanded clone; other rows omit it.

NA TRBJ1-1 NA TRBV10-3 CAISESQGFGNTEAFF TGTGCCATCAGTGAGTCTCAAGGGTTTGGGAACACTGAAGCTTTCTTT
NA TRBJ2-5 few TRBV6-2/TRBV6-3 CASPGQETQYF TGTGCCAGCCCGGGACAAGAGACCCAGTACTTC
NA TRBJ1-1 many TRBV7-9 CASSEQGKNTEAFF TGTGCCAGCAGCGAGCAGGGGAAGAACACTGAAGCTTTCTTT
TRBD1 TRBJ1-2 many TRBV12-3/TRBV12-4 CASSPGTGGPGGYTF TGTGCCAGCAGTCCCGGGACAGGGGGTCCAGGTGGCTACACCTTC
TRBD1 TRBJ2-2 NA TRBV7-7 CATGTGTNTGELFF TGTGCGACCGGGACAGGGACGAACACCGGGGAGCTGTTTTTT
NA TRBJ2-7 many TRBV11-3 CASSPNLQGSHEQYF TGTGCCAGCAGCCCCAACCTACAGGGTTCCCACGAGCAGTACTTC
TRBD2 TRBJ2-1 NA TRBV6-5 CASSFGTSGGMREQFF TGTGCCAGCAGTTTCGGGACTAGCGGGGGAATGCGTGAGCAGTTCTTC
NA TRBJ2-3 NA TRBV6-1 CASSEGEPPDTQYF TGTGCCAGCAGTGAAGGGGAGCCCCCAGATACGCAGTATTTT
TRBD1 TRBJ2-7 NA TRBV3-1 CASSPDRGSYEQCF TGTGCCAGCAGCCCGGACAGGGGGTCCTACGAGCAGTGCTTC
NA TRBJ2-1 many TRBV12-3/TRBV12-4 CASSLGIPGTYNEQFF TGTGCCAGCAGTTTAGGTATTCCAGGGACATACAATGAGCAGTTCTTC
TRBD1 TRBJ1-5 NA TRBV19 CASSRQGGSNQPQHF TGTGCCAGTAGCCGACAGGGGGGTAGCAATCAGCCCCAGCATTTT
TRBD1 TRBJ1-1 NA TRBV6-5 CASSYTDRATEAFF TGTGCCAGCAGTTACACCGACAGGGCGACTGAAGCTTTCTTT
NA TRBJ1-5 many TRBV15 CATSRDRYSNQPQHF TGTGCCACCAGCAGAGATAGATATAGCAATCAGCCCCAGCATTTT
TRBD1 TRBJ1-5 many TRBV2 CASTRTGLNNQPQHF TGTGCCAGCACCAGGACAGGGCTCAACAATCAGCCCCAGCATTTT
TRBD1 TRBJ2-6 few TRBV19 CASKKGASSGANVLTF TGTGCCAGTAAGAAGGGGGCCAGCTCTGGGGCCAACGTCCTGACTTTC
NA TRBJ1-3 NA TRBV20-1 CSARHQEDTIYF TGCAGTGCTAGACATCAGGAGGACACCATATATTTT
NA TRBJ2-5 few TRBV29-1 CSSSWRGRVKETQYF TGCAGCAGTTCGTGGAGGGGGCGCGTGAAAGAGACCCAGTACTTC
TRBD2 TRBJ2-5 many TRBV18 CASSTRTSGETQYF TGTGCCAGCTCAACCAGGACTAGCGGGGAGACCCAGTACTTC
NA TRBJ2-7 NA TRBV7-8 CASSFRAGTVTYEQYF TGTGCCAGCAGCTTTCGGGCAGGGACGGTGACCTACGAGCAGTACTTC
NA TRBJ1-3 few TRBV6-5 CASSYLGQNSGNTIYF TGTGCCAGCAGTTACCTTGGACAGAACTCTGGAAACACCATATATTTT
TRBD2 TRBJ2-5 NA TRBV20-1 CSARQTSGGSQETQYF TGCAGTGCTAGACAGACTAGCGGGGGCTCCCAAGAGACCCAGTACTTC
TRBD2 TRBJ2-3 many TRBV11-2 CASSLAGGPDTQYF TGTGCCAGCAGCTTAGCGGGGGGGCCAGATACGCAGTATTTT
TRBD1 TRBJ1-1 few TRBV19 CASSTARTGGTEAFF TGTGCCAGTAGTACAGCCCGTACAGGGGGCACTGAAGCTTTCTTT
TRBD1 TRBJ1-2 NA TRBV5-1 CASSPEGQGHGYTF TGCGCCAGCAGCCCCGAAGGACAGGGGCATGGCTACACCTTC
NA TRBJ1-4 NA TRBV4-1 CASSQLTDNEKLFF TGTGCCAGCAGCCAACTCACAGATAATGAAAAACTGTTTTTT
TRBD1 TRBJ1-2 NA TRBV24-1 CATSDPGQGGYGYTF TGTGCCACCAGTGATCCAGGACAGGGAGGCTATGGCTACACCTTC
NA TRBJ1-6 many TRBV20-1 CSASGHRTSYNSPLHF TGCAGTGCTAGCGGCCACCGAACCTCCTATAATTCACCCCTCCACTTT
NA TRBJ2-2 few TRBV5-4 CASSLEAHTGELFF TGTGCCAGCAGCTTGGAGGCGCACACCGGGGAGCTGTTTTTT
NA TRBJ2-5 many TRBV3-1 CASSQGVARGGETQYF TGTGCCAGCAGCCAAGGGGTGGCGCGGGGCGGTGAGACCCAGTACTTC
TRBD1 TRBJ2-5 few TRBV6-1 CASSPVVGTGASETQYF TGTGCCAGCAGCCCCGTCGTAGGGACAGGGGCTTCGGAGACCCAGTACTTC
TRBD2 TRBJ2-1 NA TRBV4-1 CASSPQPRSGINNEQFF TGCGCCAGCAGCCCCCAACCGAGGAGCGGGATTAACAATGAGCAGTTCTTC
NA TRBJ2-5 few TRBV3-1 CASSRDTAGTQYF TGTGCCAGCAGCCGAGACACCGCCGGGACCCAGTACTTC
NA TRBJ1-1 many TRBV12-3/TRBV12-4 CASSFPGVFAEAFF TGTGCCAGCAGTTTTCCGGGGGTCTTCGCTGAAGCTTTCTTT
NA TRBJ1-4 NA TRBV20-1 CSASLQGNEKLFF TGCAGTGCTTCCTTACAGGGAAACGAAAAACTGTTTTTT
NA TRBJ1-2 NA TRBV29-1 CSVEGDDYGYTF TGCAGCGTTGAAGGGGACGACTATGGCTACACCTTC
TRBD2 TRBJ2-7 NA TRBV18 CASSRTSGSSPNEQYF TGTGCCAGCTCACGTACTAGCGGGAGTTCCCCCAACGAGCAGTACTTC
NA TRBJ2-7 many TRBV20-1 CSARIWDPLYEQYF TGCAGTGCCCGGATCTGGGATCCCCTCTACGAGCAGTACTTC
TRBD1 TRBJ1-2 many TRBV3-1 CASSQTGGYGYTF TGTGCCAGCAGCCAGACAGGGGGCTATGGCTACACCTTC
TRBD1 TRBJ2-7 NA TRBV2 CASSRDRERVHEQYF TGTGCCAGCAGCCGCGACAGGGAACGCGTTCACGAGCAGTACTTC
TRBD1 TRBJ1-2 NA TRBV10-3 CAISESQNDRGIYGYTF TGTGCCATCAGTGAGTCGCAGAACGACAGGGGCATCTATGGCTACACCTTC
NA TRBJ2-1 few TRBV20-1 CSARDSGTSDINEQFF TGCAGTGCTAGAGATTCCGGGACGTCGGATATCAATGAGCAGTTCTTC
NA TRBJ2-2 NA TRBV9 CASSVTTGTGELFF TGTGCCAGCAGCGTAACTACCGGGACCGGGGAGCTGTTTTTT
NA TRBJ2-5 NA TRBV7-9 CASSLLGSTQETQYF TGTGCCAGCAGCTTACTCGGTAGCACCCAAGAGACCCAGTACTTC
NA TRBJ1-6 NA TRBV12-3/TRBV12-4 CASSFNSNNSPLHF TGTGCCAGCAGCTTCAACAGTAATAATTCACCCCTCCACTTT
TRBD2 TRBJ2-5 NA TRBV7-8 CASSISLAGVLETQYF TGTGCCAGCAGCATCTCACTAGCGGGGGTTCTTGAGACCCAGTACTTC
NA TRBJ2-3 many TRBV11-2 CASRPEGGNTQYF TGTGCCAGCAGACCCGAAGGGGGAAATACGCAGTATTTT
NA TRBJ2-1 many TRBV6-1 CATLKPFSPYNEQFF TGTGCCACCCTTAAACCATTTTCCCCCTACAATGAGCAGTTCTTC
NA TRBJ2-2 few TRBV5-1 CASSLAGGTAGTGELFF TGCGCCAGCAGCTTGGCCGGGGGAACCGCCGGTACCGGGGAGCTGTTTTTT
NA TRBJ1-6 few TRBV4-2 CASSQDRGSNYNSPLHF TGTGCCAGCAGCCAAGATAGGGGGAGCAACTATAATTCACCCCTCCACTTT
NA TRBJ2-7 NA TRBV30 CAWSGVAGGYEQYF TGTGCCTGGAGTGGGGTCGCCGGGGGCTACGAGCAGTACTTC
TRBD1 TRBJ2-5 many TRBV6-2/TRBV6-3 CASSYSPRTGEETQYF TGTGCCAGCAGTTACTCTCCCCGGACAGGGGAAGAGACCCAGTACTTC
TRBD1 TRBJ2-7 few TRBV18 CASSPGQGTGEQYF TGTGCCAGCTCACCGGGACAGGGGACCGGCGAGCAGTACTTC
NA TRBJ2-5 few TRBV6-1 CASSEWRGRETQYF TGTGCCAGCAGTGAATGGCGGGGGCGCGAGACCCAGTACTTC
NA TRBJ1-6 few TRBV5-1 CASSFDAYNSPLHF TGCGCCAGCAGCTTCGATGCCTATAATTCACCCCTCCACTTT